One and the same sample provided the 4 T cell receptor beta chains below, sequenced in a study of Graves' ophthalmopathy and Graves' hyperthyroidism. TCR beta CDR3 amplification used RNA transcripts. RT-PCR in the first round used HTBI primers; a second-round multiplex PCR followed. Using its own MiXCR run on the multiplex PCR reads, TCRdb lists one record per CDR3 protein. The table records a few hundred thousand distinct CDR3 sequences, 35% to 45% of them present only once. Input material: peripheral blood or thyroid tissue (not recorded which). The receptor set was obtained from an adult man with Graves' hyperthyroidism.

The chain couples TRBV7-7 to TRBJ2-5, with 7 bases fitting TRBD1. The CDR3 has 13 amino acids. In germline, CDR1 is SSHAT, CDR2 FNYEAQ (reference sequence). The CDR3 DNA follows: TGTGCTCTCCGACAGGGTTTGCGAGAGACCCAGTACTTC. Protein sequence: CALRQGLRETQYF.

The chain combines TRBV27 with TRBJ1-1; D not certain. The germline V gene has CDR1 MNHEY and CDR2 SMNVEV (reference sequence). The CDR3 totals 14 residues. The V gene lost 2 bases and the J gene lost 3 bases, with 10 bases spanning the gap. CDR3 sequence reads: CASSLEHRHTEAFF. The CDR3 coding sequence is TGTGCCAGCAGTTTAGAGCATAGACACACTGAAGCTTTCTTT.

V gene TRBV7-8 combines with J gene TRBJ2-5; 9 bases map to TRBD1. V lost 5 bases to trimming and J lost 5 bases; unmatched junction nucleotides: 18. CDR3 length: 18 residues. Germline CDR1 SGHVS, CDR2 FQNEAQ. CDR3 protein: CASSPRPGRDRENETQYF. The CDR3 bases are TGTGCCAGCAGCCCGCGACCTGGTCGGGACAGGGAAAATGAGACCCAGTACTTC.

The chain has TRBV7-9 and TRBJ2-2, with D maybe TRBD2 (5 bases). This CDR3 contains 17 residues. Germline V gives CDR1 SEHNR, CDR2 FQNEAQ (reference sequence). Trimming took off 5 bases at V and 5 bases at J, with 21 bases between the two ends. DNA of the CDR3: TGTGCCAGCAGCCCGGAATCTATACAGAGAGGGACCGGGGAGCTGTTTTTT. Translated, it gives CASSPESIQRGTGELFF.